This section outlines one T cell receptor beta chain sequence together with its context. Its antigen is unidentified. Other nucleotide sequences from this sample produce the same CDR3. Regarding treatment: oral pan-JAK inhibitor, 5-10 mg twice daily. Sequencing relied on a cDNA template that was reverse transcribed from extracted RNA. Sequencing used immunoSEQ multiplex PCR; TCRdb keeps in-frame clones, though not all of them. The sample records hundreds of thousands of clones, 60% being singletons. The CDR3 consists of 13 residues. Germline V CDR1 and CDR2: KGHSH, LQKENI. Trimming cost V 2 bases and J 2 bases, with 6 bases left between them. The data were obtained in a study of CD8+ T cells in alopecia areata. Findings and caveats of the study: Sequencing of scalp samples also captures resident alphabeta T cells of normal skin. The link between baseline CD8+ expansion and response remains uncertain with one nonresponder.

This sequence originates from a human donor with alopecia areata. This chain connects TRBV18 to TRBJ1-2; D remains unclear. Source: CD4+ T cells sorted from blood, taken at week 52, from a patient treated with tofacitinib. The CDR3 here is CASSPGQNYGYTF. The CDR3 bases are TGTGCCAGCTCACCAGGGCAGAACTATGGCTACACCTTC.